This entry lists 17 T cell receptor beta chains sequenced from one sample in a study of T cells in Graves' hyperthyroidism and ophthalmopathy. TCR beta CDR3 regions were amplified from RNA transcripts. HTBI primers were the set used in a first-round RT-PCR of the TCR CDR3. TCRdb reprocessed the multiplex PCR reads with MiXCR, giving one entry per CDR3 protein. The repertoire consists of 300,000 to 350,000 distinct CDR3 sequences, with around 13% occurring once and the leading ten covering 20% to 25%. Sequencing was done on a sample of blood. Receptors originate from a woman between 25 and 40 years old with Graves' hyperthyroidism.

This clonotype was detected ten times or more. This sequence joins TRBV12-3 or TRBV12-4 and TRBJ1-2, with D possibly matching TRBD1 (5 bases). V lost 2 bases, J lost 7 bases, and 11 bases lay in between. This CDR3 comprises 13 residues. The DNA for the CDR3 is TGTGCCAGCAGTTTACGAGGGGCGAGTGGCTACACCTTC. Its protein is CASSLRGASGYTF.

This chain joins TRBV4-2 and TRBJ2-3, with a possible D match to TRBD2 (6 bases). Germline V CDR1 and CDR2: LGHNA, YNFKEQ. The CDR3 is 14 amino acids. V lost 6 bases and J lost 4, with 14 bases in between. The CDR3 region has the DNA TGTGCCAGCAGTCTAAGACTAGAACCAGATACGCAGTATTTT. Its protein is CASSLRLEPDTQYF.

The chain carries TRBV29-1 and TRBJ2-7, with D perhaps matching TRBD1 (6 bases). Germline V lookup: CDR1 SQVTM, CDR2 ANQGSEA. V shed 3 bases and J shed 5 bases, with 14 bases lying between them. This CDR3 region has 13 residues. CDR3 bases: TGCAGCGTTGAGGAACAGGGTATCGACGAGCAGTACTTC. Translating it yields CSVEEQGIDEQYF.

This clonotype was recorded at least ten times. The chain employs TRBV28 and TRBJ1-3, with TRBD1 matching over 7 bases. Germline V gene sequence: CDR1 MDHEN, CDR2 SYDVKM. After removal of 6 bases from V and 0 bases from J, the junction contained 14 bases not matched to a gene. The length of the CDR3 is 18 residues. The CDR3 here is CASSSGGSGLISGNTIYF. In DNA, the CDR3 is TGTGCCAGCAGCTCAGGGGGATCGGGCCTTATCTCTGGAAACACCATATATTTT.

In this sample, this clonotype turned up many times. J is TRBJ2-1 and V is TRBV12-3 or TRBV12-4, with 11 bases identical to TRBD2. This CDR3 is 16 amino acids long. V was clipped by 6 bases and J by 5 bases; unmatched bases: 9. The CDR3 sequence is CASSPTGTSGHNEQFF. The DNA for the CDR3 is TGTGCCAGCAGCCCAACCGGGACTAGCGGACACAATGAGCAGTTCTTC.

On this clonotype itself: With a much larger clone just one base away, this may be a read error. The chain combines TRBV28 with TRBJ2-3, with 8 bases lining up with TRBD2. The length of the CDR3 is 16 residues. The V and J ends lost 5 bases and 4 bases, in that order; junction bases with no gene match: 11. Germline V lookup: CDR1 MDHEN, CDR2 SYDVKM. Here the CDR3 reads CASSPGLAAKSDTQYF. In nucleotides, the CDR3 is TGTGCCAGCAGTCCCGGACTAGCCGCGAAGTCAGATACGCAGTATTTT.

Worth noting for this clonotype: A single base separates this from a much larger clone, so it may be a read error. The chain recombines TRBV10-3 with TRBJ1-6, with a weak D call TRBD1 (6 bases). The CDR3 loop spans 14 amino acids. Germline CDR1 is ENHRY and CDR2 is SYGVKD. CDR3 DNA: TGTGCCATCAGTGCTGGACAGCGGGGCTCACCCCTCCGCTTT. This translates into CAISAGQRGSPLRF.

This clonotype was counted ten times or more. The chain couples TRBV24-1 to TRBJ2-1; TRBD2 aligns across 13 bases. This CDR3 comprises 17 residues. CDR1 KGHDR and CDR2 SFDVKD come from the germline V gene. Losses at the gene ends were 4 bases for V and 1 base for J; bases not matched to a gene: 3. Written as DNA, the CDR3 is TGTGCCACCAGTGACCCGACTAGCGGGGGGTCCTACAATGAGCAGTTCTTC. Its protein is CATSDPTSGGSYNEQFF.

The CDR3 DNA follows: TGCGCCAGCACAAAAGGCCCGGGGGGCGTTGAGCAGTTCTTC. This codes for CASTKGPGGVEQFF. The V call is TRBV5-1, the J call TRBJ2-1; D is perhaps TRBD2 (7 bases). Germline CDR1 is SGHRS and CDR2 is YFSETQ. The CDR3 loop spans 14 amino acids. Between the trimmed V and J ends, which lost 6 bases and 9 bases, there was a span of 19 bases.

The rearrangement uses TRBV19 and TRBJ2-3, with 8 bases identical to TRBD1. Germline values: CDR1 LNHDA, CDR2 SQIVND (reference sequence). The CDR3 has 13 residues. Unmatched junction bases numbered 4, after V lost 5 bases and J lost 6 bases. In DNA form, the CDR3 reads TGTGCCAGTAGTCCTAACAGGGGGGATACGCAGTATTTT. It encodes CASSPNRGDTQYF.

This clonotype has ten or more counts. This chain's CDR3 is CASEGADYGYTF. CDR3 DNA sequence: TGTGCCAGCGAAGGGGCGGACTATGGCTACACCTTC. The chain has TRBV7-9 and TRBJ1-2; D is possibly TRBD1 (5 bases). Germline CDR1 is SEHNR and CDR2 is FQNEAQ (reference sequence). The CDR3 runs to 12 residues. The V and J ends lost 8 bases and 3 bases respectively, with 10 bases between them.

There are a few counts of this clonotype. V gene TRBV6-2 or TRBV6-3 combines with J gene TRBJ2-5; tentative D call: TRBD2 (6 bases). Germline V CDR1 and CDR2: MNHEY, SVGEGT. The CDR3 length is 15 residues. The V end was cut by 6 bases, the J end by 3 bases, with 17 bases between. Here the CDR3 DNA reads TGTGCCAGCAGCCCTTTGGGACTGCGCAAAGAGACCCAGTACTTC. Amino acid sequence: CASSPLGLRKETQYF.

The J gene is TRBJ2-2, the V gene TRBV7-9; 11 bases agree with TRBD2. Losses at the gene ends were 5 bases for V and 4 bases for J; bases not matched to a gene: 6. This CDR3 has 16 amino acids. Germline V gene lookup returns CDR1 SEHNR and CDR2 FQNEAQ (reference sequence). CDR3 in amino acids: CASSLSLAGVTGELFF. The CDR3 nucleotides are TGTGCCAGCAGCCTGTCACTAGCGGGGGTCACCGGGGAGCTGTTTTTT.

The CDR3 nucleotides are TGTGCCAGCAGCTTGTCCCCCCTTGCAGGGCGGAACACTGAAGCTTTCTTT. This codes for CASSLSPLAGRNTEAFF. V is TRBV7-8 and J is TRBJ1-1, with D perhaps matching TRBD1 (5 bases). Deletions cut 3 bases from V and 1 base from J, with 18 bases between. Germline V lookup: CDR1 SGHVS, CDR2 FQNEAQ. The CDR3 has 17 amino acids. The full variable domain, in which reference TRBV7-8 and TRBJ1-1 provide the parts outside the CDR3, is GAGVSQSPRYKVAKRGQDVALRCDPISGHVSLFWYQQALGQGPEFLTYFQNEAQLDKSGLPSDRFFAERPEGSVSTLKIQRTQQEDSAVYLCASSLSPLAGRNTEAFFGQGTRLTVV.

The gene calls are TRBV10-3 and TRBJ2-3, with TRBD1 matching over 10 bases. This CDR3 comprises 17 residues. The V and J ends lost 7 bases and 2 bases, in that order; junction bases with no gene match: 12. Germline V gives CDR1 ENHRY, CDR2 SYGVKD. In DNA, the CDR3 is TGTGCCATCACCTTAGACAGGGGGCTCTCTCCCACAGATACGCAGTATTTT. It codes for CAITLDRGLSPTDTQYF.

This clonotype was seen more than once but under ten times. This chain joins TRBV28 and TRBJ1-2, with TRBD1 as a possible D gene (5 bases). Between the trimmed V and J ends, which lost 5 bases and 12 bases, there was a span of 19 bases. Germline V gives CDR1 MDHEN, CDR2 SYDVKM. The CDR3 has 13 residues. CDR3 DNA sequence: TGTGCCAGCAGTGTAGCCAGGGAATTATCACACACCTTC. Protein product: CASSVARELSHTF.

In its sample, this clonotype was seen once. The chain has TRBV25-1 and TRBJ2-5, with 8 bases that match TRBD2. Germline CDR1 and CDR2: MGHDK and SYGVNS. The ends lost 1 base at V and 4 bases at J; junction bases unmatched: 8. The CDR3 runs to 16 residues. The CDR3 DNA follows: TGTGCCAGCAGTGAATCTCGGGGGGGCGGGGGAGAGACCCAGTACTTC. Translation gives CASSESRGGGGETQYF.